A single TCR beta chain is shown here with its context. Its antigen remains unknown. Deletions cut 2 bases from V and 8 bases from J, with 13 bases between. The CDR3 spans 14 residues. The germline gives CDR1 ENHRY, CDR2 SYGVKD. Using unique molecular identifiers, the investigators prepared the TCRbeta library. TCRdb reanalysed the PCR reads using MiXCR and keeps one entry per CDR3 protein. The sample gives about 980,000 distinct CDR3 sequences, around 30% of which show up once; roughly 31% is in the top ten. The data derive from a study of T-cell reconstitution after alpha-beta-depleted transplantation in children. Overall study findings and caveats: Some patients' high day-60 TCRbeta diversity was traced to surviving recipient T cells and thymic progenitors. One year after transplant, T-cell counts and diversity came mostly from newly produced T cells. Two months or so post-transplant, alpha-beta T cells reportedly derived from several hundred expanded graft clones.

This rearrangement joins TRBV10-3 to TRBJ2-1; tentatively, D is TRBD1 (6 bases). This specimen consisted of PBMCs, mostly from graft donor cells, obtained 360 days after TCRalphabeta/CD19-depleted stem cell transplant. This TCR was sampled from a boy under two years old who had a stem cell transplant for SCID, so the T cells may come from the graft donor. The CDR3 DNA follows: TGTGCCATCAGTGAGCGGGCAGGGGTGGATGAGCAGTTCTTC. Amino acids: CAISERAGVDEQFF.